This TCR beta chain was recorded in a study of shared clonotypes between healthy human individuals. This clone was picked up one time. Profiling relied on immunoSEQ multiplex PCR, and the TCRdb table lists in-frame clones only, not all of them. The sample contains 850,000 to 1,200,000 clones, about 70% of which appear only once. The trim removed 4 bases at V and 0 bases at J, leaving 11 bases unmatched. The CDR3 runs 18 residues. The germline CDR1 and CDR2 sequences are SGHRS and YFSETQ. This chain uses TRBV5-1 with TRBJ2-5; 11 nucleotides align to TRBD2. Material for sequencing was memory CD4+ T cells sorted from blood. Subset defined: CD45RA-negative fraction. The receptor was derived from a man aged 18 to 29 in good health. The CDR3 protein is CASSRGASGGTYQETQYF. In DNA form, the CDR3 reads TGCGCCAGCAGCCGAGGTGCTAGCGGGGGGACTTACCAAGAGACCCAGTACTTC.